The clone carrying this TCR beta chain has only a few counts. The antigen is unknown. Germline V gene sequence: CDR1 LNHDA, CDR2 SQIVND (reference sequence). V gave up 1 base and J gave up 5 bases, with 12 bases separating them. The CDR3 consists of 14 residues. In every case, the donor was a healthy Caucasian. TCRdb re-called the 5' RACE reads with MiXCR, one entry per CDR3 protein. The sample has some 250,000 distinct CDR3 sequences, 6.5% to 8% seen once; the top ten hold 13% to 15%. These data originate in a study of identical twins. Points from the study as a whole: With abundant cord blood beta clonotypes, insertions were fewer; memory repertoires showed no such pattern.

The same specimen was also included in a second study, on T cells expressing NK-cell markers. This second study notes: Of eight sequenced donors, seven were HCMV-seropositive and one HCMV-seronegative. The study found these clonotypes also leading the CD3+CD56-NKG2C+ fraction in four donors.

The V call is TRBV19, the J call TRBJ2-7; the D gene is possibly TRBD2 (6 bases). Sequencing was done on a sample of CD8+ T cells sorted from blood. The receptor's source is a woman under 30 in good health. The CDR3 here is CASSIAGGFHEQYF. CDR3 DNA: TGTGCCAGTAGTATAGCCGGAGGGTTCCACGAGCAGTACTTC.